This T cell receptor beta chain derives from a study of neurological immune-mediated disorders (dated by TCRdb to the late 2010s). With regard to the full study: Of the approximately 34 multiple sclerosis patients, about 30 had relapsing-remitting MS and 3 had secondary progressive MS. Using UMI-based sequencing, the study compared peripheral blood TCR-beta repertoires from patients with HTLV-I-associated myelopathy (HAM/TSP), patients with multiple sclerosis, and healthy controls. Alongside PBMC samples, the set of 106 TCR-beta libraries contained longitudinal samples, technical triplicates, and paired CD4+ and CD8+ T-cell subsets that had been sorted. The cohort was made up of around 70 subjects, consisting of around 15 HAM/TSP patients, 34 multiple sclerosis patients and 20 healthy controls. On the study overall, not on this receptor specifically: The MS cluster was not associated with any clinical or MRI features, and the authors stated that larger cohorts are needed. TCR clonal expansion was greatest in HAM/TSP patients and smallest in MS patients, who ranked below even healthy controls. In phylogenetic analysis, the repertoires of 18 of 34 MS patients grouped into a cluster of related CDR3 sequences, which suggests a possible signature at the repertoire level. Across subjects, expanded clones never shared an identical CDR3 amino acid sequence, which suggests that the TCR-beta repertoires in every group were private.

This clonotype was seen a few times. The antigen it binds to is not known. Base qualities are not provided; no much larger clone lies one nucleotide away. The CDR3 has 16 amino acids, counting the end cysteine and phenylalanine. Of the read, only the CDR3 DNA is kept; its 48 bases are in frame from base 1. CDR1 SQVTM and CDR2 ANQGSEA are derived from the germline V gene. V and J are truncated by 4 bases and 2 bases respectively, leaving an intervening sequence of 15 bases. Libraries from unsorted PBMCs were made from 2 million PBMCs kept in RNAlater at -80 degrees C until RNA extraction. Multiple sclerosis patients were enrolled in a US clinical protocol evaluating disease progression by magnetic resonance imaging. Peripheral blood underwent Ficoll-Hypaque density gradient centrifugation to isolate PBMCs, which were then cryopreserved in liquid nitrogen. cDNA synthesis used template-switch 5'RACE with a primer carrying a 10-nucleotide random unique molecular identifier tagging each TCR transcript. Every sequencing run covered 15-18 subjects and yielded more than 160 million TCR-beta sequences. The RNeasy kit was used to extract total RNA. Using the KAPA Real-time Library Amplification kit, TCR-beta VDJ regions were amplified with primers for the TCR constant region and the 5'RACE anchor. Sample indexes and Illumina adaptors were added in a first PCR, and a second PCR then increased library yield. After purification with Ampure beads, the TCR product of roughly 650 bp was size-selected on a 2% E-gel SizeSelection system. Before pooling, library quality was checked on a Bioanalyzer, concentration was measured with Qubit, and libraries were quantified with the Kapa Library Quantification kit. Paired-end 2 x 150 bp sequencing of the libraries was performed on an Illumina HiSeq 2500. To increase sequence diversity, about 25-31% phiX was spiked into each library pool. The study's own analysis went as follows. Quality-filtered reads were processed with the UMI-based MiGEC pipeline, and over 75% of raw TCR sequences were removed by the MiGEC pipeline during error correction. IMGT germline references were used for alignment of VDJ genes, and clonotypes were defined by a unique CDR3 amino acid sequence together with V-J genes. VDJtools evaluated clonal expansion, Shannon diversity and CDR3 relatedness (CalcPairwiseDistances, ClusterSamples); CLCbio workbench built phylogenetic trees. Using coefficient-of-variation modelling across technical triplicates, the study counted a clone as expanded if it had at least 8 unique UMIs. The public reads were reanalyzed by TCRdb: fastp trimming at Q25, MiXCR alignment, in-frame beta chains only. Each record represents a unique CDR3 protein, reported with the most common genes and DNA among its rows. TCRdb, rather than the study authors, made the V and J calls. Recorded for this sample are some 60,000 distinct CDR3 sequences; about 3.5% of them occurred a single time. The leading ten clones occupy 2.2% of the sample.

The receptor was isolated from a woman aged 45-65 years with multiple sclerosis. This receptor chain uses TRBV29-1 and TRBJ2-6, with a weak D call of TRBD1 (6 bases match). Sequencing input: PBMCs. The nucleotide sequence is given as TGCAGCGTTGTCCGACAGGCCCTTACTGGGGCCAACGTCCTGACTTTC. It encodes CSVVRQALTGANVLTF.